The TCR beta chain under discussion was sequenced for a study of CXCR3-negative and CXCR3-positive naive CD8 T cells. In preparing the TRB cDNA libraries, 5' RACE with UMI labels was used. TCRdb re-analyzed the 5' RACE reads; it lists each CDR3 protein once, without DNA. The sample data list just over 60,000 distinct CDR3 sequences. A word on this clonotype: Its antigen remains unknown.

General study points: Both naive subsets showed comparably high diversity, and memory CD8+ cells showed much lower diversity.

Naive CD8+ T cells had a CD45RO-CCR7+CD27+CD95- phenotype. Sequenced: naive CXCR3- CD8+ T cells from blood. Subset here: CD45RO-CCR7+CD27+CD95- naive CD8+ T cells lacking CXCR3 (TNR3-). The TCR originated in a human donor in good health. Some clones in this sample may be carry-over from other donors' samples.

CDR3 protein: CSARVGQDHYGYTF. The V call is TRBV20-1, the J call TRBJ1-2; TCRdb selects TRBD1, and the lack of DNA leaves this call unchecked. The CDR3 runs 14 residues. The germline V gene encodes CDR1 DFQATT and CDR2 SNEGSKA (reference sequence).